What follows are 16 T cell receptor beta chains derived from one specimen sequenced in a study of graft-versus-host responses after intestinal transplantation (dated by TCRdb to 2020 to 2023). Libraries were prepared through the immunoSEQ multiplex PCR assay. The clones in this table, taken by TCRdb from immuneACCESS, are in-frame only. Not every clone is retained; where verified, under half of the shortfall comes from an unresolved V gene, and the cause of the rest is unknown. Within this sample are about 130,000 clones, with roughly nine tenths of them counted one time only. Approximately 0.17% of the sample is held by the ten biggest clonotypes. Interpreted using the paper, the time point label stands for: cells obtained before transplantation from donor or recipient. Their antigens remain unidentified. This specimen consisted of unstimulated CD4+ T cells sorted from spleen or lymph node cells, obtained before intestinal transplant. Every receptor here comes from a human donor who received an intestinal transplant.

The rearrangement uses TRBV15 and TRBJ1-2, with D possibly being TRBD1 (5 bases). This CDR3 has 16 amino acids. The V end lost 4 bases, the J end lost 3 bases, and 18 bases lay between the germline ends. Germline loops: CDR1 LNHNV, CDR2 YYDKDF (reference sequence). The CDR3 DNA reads TGTGCCACCAGCACCCCAGGCAGGGAGGTCTACTATGGCTACACCTTC. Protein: CATSTPGREVYYGYTF.

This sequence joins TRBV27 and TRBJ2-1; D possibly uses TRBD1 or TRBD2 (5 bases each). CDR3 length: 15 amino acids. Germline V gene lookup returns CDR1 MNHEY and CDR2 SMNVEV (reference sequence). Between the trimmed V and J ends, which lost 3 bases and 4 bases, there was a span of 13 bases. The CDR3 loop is CASSFEGKLYNEQFF. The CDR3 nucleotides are TGTGCCAGCAGTTTTGAGGGGAAACTGTACAATGAGCAGTTCTTC.

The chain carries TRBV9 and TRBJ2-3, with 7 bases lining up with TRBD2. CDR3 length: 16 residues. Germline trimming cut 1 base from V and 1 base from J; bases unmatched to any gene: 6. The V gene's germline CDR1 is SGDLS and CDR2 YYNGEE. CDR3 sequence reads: CASSVNIRGGTDTQYF. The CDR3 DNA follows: TGTGCCAGCAGCGTAAATATCCGGGGGGGCACAGATACGCAGTATTTT.

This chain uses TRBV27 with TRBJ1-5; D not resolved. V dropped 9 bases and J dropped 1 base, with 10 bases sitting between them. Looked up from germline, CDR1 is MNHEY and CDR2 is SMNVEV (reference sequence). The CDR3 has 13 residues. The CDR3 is CARGIFSNQPQHF. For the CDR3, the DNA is TGTGCCAGAGGGATTTTCAGCAATCAGCCCCAGCATTTT.

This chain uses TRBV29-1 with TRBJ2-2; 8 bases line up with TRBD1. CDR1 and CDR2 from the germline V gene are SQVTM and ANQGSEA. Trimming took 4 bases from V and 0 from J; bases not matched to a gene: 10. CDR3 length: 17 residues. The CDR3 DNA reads TGCAGCGTTGTAAGAGGACAGGGCTTCGCGAACACCGGGGAGCTGTTTTTT. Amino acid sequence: CSVVRGQGFANTGELFF.

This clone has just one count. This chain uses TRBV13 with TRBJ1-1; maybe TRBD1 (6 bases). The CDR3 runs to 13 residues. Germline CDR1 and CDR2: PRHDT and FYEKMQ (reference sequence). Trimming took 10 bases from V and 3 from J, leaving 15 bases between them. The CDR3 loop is CATLGRGYTEAFF. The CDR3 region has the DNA TGTGCCACCCTGGGCAGGGGTTACACTGAAGCTTTCTTT.

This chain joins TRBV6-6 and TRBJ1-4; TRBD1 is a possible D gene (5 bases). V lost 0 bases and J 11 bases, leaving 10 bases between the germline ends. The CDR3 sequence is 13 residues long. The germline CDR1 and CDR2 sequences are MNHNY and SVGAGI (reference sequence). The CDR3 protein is CASSYSGDSKLFF. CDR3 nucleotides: TGTGCCAGCAGTTACTCGGGTGACAGTAAACTGTTTTTT.

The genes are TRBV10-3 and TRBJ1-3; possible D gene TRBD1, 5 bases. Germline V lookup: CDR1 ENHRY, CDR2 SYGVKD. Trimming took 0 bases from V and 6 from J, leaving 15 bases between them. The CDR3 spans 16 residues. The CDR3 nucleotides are TGTGCCATCAGTGAGTCGTGGCAGGGTTTGTCAAACACCATATATTTT. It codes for CAISESWQGLSNTIYF.

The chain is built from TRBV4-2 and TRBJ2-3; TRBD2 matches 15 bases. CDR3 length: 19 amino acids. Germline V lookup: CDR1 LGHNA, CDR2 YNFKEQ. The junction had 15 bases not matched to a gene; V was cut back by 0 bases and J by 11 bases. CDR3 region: CASSQDLMNGLAGGLGQYF. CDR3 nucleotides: TGTGCCAGCAGCCAAGATCTAATGAATGGACTAGCGGGGGGGCTTGGGCAGTATTTT.

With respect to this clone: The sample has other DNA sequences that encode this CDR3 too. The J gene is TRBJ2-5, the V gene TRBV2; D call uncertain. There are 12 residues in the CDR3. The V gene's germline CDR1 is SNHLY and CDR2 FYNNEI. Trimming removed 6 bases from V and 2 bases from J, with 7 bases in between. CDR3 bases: TGTGCCAGCAGCGCCAGGCAAGAGACCCAGTACTTC. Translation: CASSARQETQYF. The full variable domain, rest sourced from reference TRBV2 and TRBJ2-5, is EPEVTQTPSHQVTQMGQEVILRCVPISNHLYFYWYRQILGQKVEFLVSFYNNEISEKSEIFDDQFSVERPDGSNFTLKIRSTKLEDSAMYFCASSARQETQYFGPGTRLLVL.

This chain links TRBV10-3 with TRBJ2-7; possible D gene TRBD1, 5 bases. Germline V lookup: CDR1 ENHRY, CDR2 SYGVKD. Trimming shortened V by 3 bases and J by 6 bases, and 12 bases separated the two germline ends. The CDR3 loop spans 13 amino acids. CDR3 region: CAISDQGSREQYF. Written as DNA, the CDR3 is TGTGCCATCAGTGATCAGGGTTCCCGCGAGCAGTACTTC.

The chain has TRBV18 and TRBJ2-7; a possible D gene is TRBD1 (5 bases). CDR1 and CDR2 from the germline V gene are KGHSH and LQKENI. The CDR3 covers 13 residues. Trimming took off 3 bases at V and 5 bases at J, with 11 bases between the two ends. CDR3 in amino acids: CASSPRQGDEQYF. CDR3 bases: TGTGCCAGCTCACCCCGTCAAGGGGACGAGCAGTACTTC.

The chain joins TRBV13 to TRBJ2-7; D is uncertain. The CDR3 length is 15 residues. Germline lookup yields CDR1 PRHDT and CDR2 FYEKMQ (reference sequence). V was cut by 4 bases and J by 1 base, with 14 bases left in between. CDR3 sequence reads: CASSSVEDGSYEQYF. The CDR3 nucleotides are TGTGCCAGCAGCTCAGTAGAAGACGGATCCTACGAGCAGTACTTC.

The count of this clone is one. DNA for the CDR3: TGTGCCAGCAGCCCTCAGGGCCTCACTGAAGCTTTCTTT. The encoded protein is CASSPQGLTEAFF. The gene calls are TRBV5-4 and TRBJ1-1; tentatively, D is TRBD1 (5 bases). The CDR3 spans 13 residues. The germline V gene encodes CDR1 SGHNT and CDR2 YYREEE (reference sequence). V shed 4 bases and J shed 4 bases, with 11 bases lying between them.

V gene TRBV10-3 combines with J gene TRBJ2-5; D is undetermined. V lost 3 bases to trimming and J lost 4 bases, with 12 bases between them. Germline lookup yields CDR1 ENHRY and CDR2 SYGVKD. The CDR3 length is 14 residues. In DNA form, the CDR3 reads TGTGCCATCAGTGAAGCCCCAACCCCAGAGACCCAGTACTTC. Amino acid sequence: CAISEAPTPETQYF.

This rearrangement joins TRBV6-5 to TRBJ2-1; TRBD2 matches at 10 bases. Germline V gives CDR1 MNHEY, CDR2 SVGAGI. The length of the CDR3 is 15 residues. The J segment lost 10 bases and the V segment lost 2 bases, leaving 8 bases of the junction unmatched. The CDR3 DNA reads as TGTGCCAGCAGTTACACATCTAGCGGGGGTGGGGAGCAGTTCTTC. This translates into CASSYTSSGGGEQFF.